What follows are 18 T cell receptor beta chains derived from one specimen sequenced in a study of OX40 agonist ivuxolimab in advanced cancers. Assay: immunoSEQ multiplex PCR; the TCRdb copy retains only in-frame clones and omits some. This sample yields roughly 80,000 clones, of which 84% are seen a single time; 5.5% to 7% belongs to the top ten. This material consisted of CD4+ or CD8+ T cells sorted from blood, taken in a trial of the OX40 agonist ivuxolimab. These TCRs come from an adult with an advanced solid tumor such as melanoma, head and neck, liver or kidney cancer.

The genes are TRBV2 and TRBJ1-2; no clear D. This CDR3 spans 14 amino acids. The V end lost 7 bases, the J end lost 8 bases, and 20 bases lay between the germline ends. Germline V gene lookup returns CDR1 SNHLY and CDR2 FYNNEI. The CDR3, as DNA: TGTGCCAGCAAAAAGGAACCAGAATCCCTCGGCTACACCTTC. It is translated as CASKKEPESLGYTF.

The gene calls are TRBV6-5 and TRBJ2-7; D remains ambiguous. Trimming stripped 5 bases from V and 4 bases from J, with 9 bases between. Germline assignment: CDR1 MNHEY and CDR2 SVGAGI. The CDR3 is 12 residues long. The CDR3 nucleotides read TGTGCCAGCAGTCCCTCGGAGTACGAGCAGTACTTC. Translating gives CASSPSEYEQYF.

The chain carries TRBV7-3 and TRBJ2-1; TRBD2 matches 7 bases. CDR3 length: 15 residues. After removal of 6 bases from V and 0 bases from J, the junction contained 5 bases not matched to a gene. Germline assignment: CDR1 SGHTA and CDR2 FQGTGA. DNA for the CDR3: TGTGCCAGCAGTCTTAGCGGGCCCTCCTACAATGAGCAGTTCTTC. Translation gives CASSLSGPSYNEQFF.

The V and J genes are TRBV15 and TRBJ2-5; TRBD2 matches at 7 bases. Germline CDR1 and CDR2: LNHNV and YYDKDF (reference sequence). Trimming removed 5 bases from V and 2 bases from J; junction bases left unmatched: 5. The CDR3 is 14 residues long. CDR3 DNA: TGTGCCACCAGCGGACCACTAGCGCAAGAGACCCAGTACTTC. It encodes CATSGPLAQETQYF.

The chain is built from TRBV5-6 and TRBJ1-4; the D is unclear. The CDR3 spans 16 residues. Germline CDR1 reads SGHDT; CDR2 reads YYEEEE. The V end was cut by 2 bases, the J end by 0 bases, with 11 bases between. In DNA form, the CDR3 reads TGTGCCAGCAGCTTTTTGGGGAAAGCAACTAATGAAAAACTGTTTTTT. Translated, it gives CASSFLGKATNEKLFF. Using reference TRBV5-6 and TRBJ1-4 for the parts outside the CDR3, the full variable domain is DAGVTQSPTHLIKTRGQQVTLRCSPKSGHDTVSWYQQALGQGPQFIFQYYEEEERQRGNFPDRFSGHQFPNYSSELNVNALLLGDSALYLCASSFLGKATNEKLFFGSGTQLSVL.

The V gene is TRBV28, the J gene TRBJ2-1; 7 nucleotides line up with TRBD2. This CDR3 contains 14 residues. V lost 3 bases, J lost 3 bases, and 2 bases stayed unmatched. Germline assignment: CDR1 MDHEN and CDR2 SYDVKM. CDR3 region: CASSFERGYNEQFF. The DNA of the CDR3 is TGTGCCAGCAGTTTTGAGCGGGGCTACAATGAGCAGTTCTTC.

This clone was recorded a few times. The J gene is TRBJ1-1, the V gene TRBV19; tentatively, D is TRBD1 (5 bases). Germline V gives CDR1 LNHDA, CDR2 SQIVND (reference sequence). The V end lost 3 bases, the J end lost 6 bases, and 17 bases lay between the germline ends. This CDR3 contains 15 residues. CDR3 in amino acids: CASSIPGTFPSEAFF. DNA for the CDR3: TGTGCCAGTAGTATCCCCGGGACGTTCCCTTCTGAAGCTTTCTTT.

The chain couples TRBV5-1 to TRBJ2-7, with 7 bases aligning to TRBD1. The junction had 8 bases not matched to a gene; V was cut back by 4 bases and J by 1 base. Per germline, CDR1 SGHRS and CDR2 YFSETQ. The CDR3 extends over 15 amino acids. DNA for the CDR3: TGCGCCAGCAGCCCCAGCCCGGGACAGTCCTACGAGCAGTACGTC. It translates to CASSPSPGQSYEQYV.

CDR3 sequence: CASSRRALGADYNEQFF. CDR3 nucleotides: TGTGCCAGCAGTCGTAGGGCACTGGGCGCCGACTACAATGAGCAGTTCTTC. This rearrangement joins TRBV28 to TRBJ2-1; no reliable D call. The CDR3 length is 17 residues. Germline assignment: CDR1 MDHEN and CDR2 SYDVKM. The V gene lost 5 bases and the J gene lost 3 bases, with 20 bases spanning the gap.

This CDR3 reads CASSLRALDLATMNTEAFF. The CDR3 nucleotides are TGCGCCAGCAGCTTGCGGGCCCTAGACCTGGCCACTATGAACACTGAAGCTTTCTTT. V is TRBV5-1 and J is TRBJ1-1; D not resolved. Per germline, CDR1 SGHRS and CDR2 YFSETQ. Trimming pared 1 base from V and 0 bases from J, leaving 22 bases between. The CDR3 is 19 amino acids.

V is TRBV5-6 and J is TRBJ2-1; a weak D match, TRBD1 (6 bases). Germline V gene data show CDR1 as SGHDT and CDR2 as YYEEEE. The CDR3 sequence is 17 residues long. Deletions cut 4 bases from V and 2 bases from J, with 19 bases between. The CDR3 protein is CASSLPSIDRTYNEQFF. The CDR3 DNA sequence: TGTGCCAGCAGCCTCCCATCGATCGACAGGACCTACAATGAGCAGTTCTTC.

The rearrangement links TRBV19 to TRBJ2-3, with unresolved D. V dropped 2 bases and J dropped 6 bases, with 21 bases sitting between them. Germline V gene data show CDR1 as LNHDA and CDR2 as SQIVND (reference sequence). This CDR3 has 17 amino acids. The CDR3 spells CASSITLSEVFGDTQYF. CDR3 DNA sequence: TGTGCCAGTAGTATAACTTTGTCGGAAGTATTTGGCGATACGCAGTATTTT.

The chain links TRBV28 to TRBJ2-5; D is unclear. Germline values: CDR1 MDHEN, CDR2 SYDVKM. The V and J ends lost 1 base and 2 bases respectively, with 11 bases between them. There are 15 residues in the CDR3. The CDR3 sequence is CASSLYSNSQETQYF. DNA of the CDR3: TGTGCCAGCAGTTTATATTCGAACAGTCAAGAGACCCAGTACTTC.

The chain carries TRBV9 and TRBJ1-4; 10 bases fit TRBD1. After removal of 3 bases from V and 8 bases from J, the junction contained 4 bases not matched to a gene. This CDR3 is 14 amino acids long. Per the germline V gene, CDR1 is SGDLS and CDR2 is YYNGEE. The CDR3 region has the DNA TGTGCCAGCAGCGCGGGACAGGGGAGGGAAAAACTGTTTTTT. It translates to CASSAGQGREKLFF.

V gene TRBV5-8 combines with J gene TRBJ2-5; 8 positions match TRBD2. This CDR3 is built from 16 residues. Per germline, CDR1 SGHTS and CDR2 YDEGEE. Germline trimming cut 3 bases from V and 1 base from J; bases unmatched to any gene: 8. The CDR3 protein is CASSSGIGRGQETQYF. CDR3 DNA sequence: TGTGCCAGCAGCTCCGGAATCGGGAGGGGCCAAGAGACCCAGTACTTC.

The CDR3 spells CASSTPVGGNLETQYF. In DNA, the CDR3 is TGTGCCAGCAGCACACCTGTTGGGGGGAATTTGGAGACCCAGTACTTC. The chain has TRBV9 and TRBJ2-5, with TRBD2 as a possible D gene (6 bases). Looked up from germline, CDR1 is SGDLS and CDR2 is YYNGEE. V was pared by 4 bases and J by 5 bases, with 21 bases between. CDR3 length: 16 residues. Drawing the rest from reference TRBV9 and TRBJ2-5, the complete variable domain is DSGVTQTPKHLITATGQRVTLRCSPRSGDLSVYWYQQSLDQGLQFLIQYYNGEERAKGNILERFSAQQFPDLHSELNLSSLELGDSALYFCASSTPVGGNLETQYFGPGTRLLVL.

V is TRBV28 and J is TRBJ2-7, with 11 positions matching TRBD2. V shed 3 bases and J 5 bases; nucleotides not matched to a gene: 3. This CDR3 is 14 amino acids long. CDR1 MDHEN and CDR2 SYDVKM come from the germline V gene. CDR3 in DNA: TGTGCCAGCAGTTTTTCGACTAGCGGGAACGAGCAGTACTTC. Protein: CASSFSTSGNEQYF.

The genes are TRBV19 and TRBJ1-5, with TRBD1 as a possible D gene (5 bases). The germline V and J ends were trimmed by 4 bases and 0 bases, with 16 bases remaining between them. Looked up from germline, CDR1 is LNHDA and CDR2 is SQIVND (reference sequence). The CDR3 has 17 amino acids. Written as DNA, the CDR3 is TGTGCCAGTAGTACCCCGACAAAGGGGTATAGCAATCAGCCCCAGCATTTT. Translated: CASSTPTKGYSNQPQHF.